The present TCR beta chain was sequenced within a study of blood T cell repertoires in COVID-19. Study information: There were acute and convalescent COVID-19 samples, and they came from the United States, Italy and Spain. From T cells, B-cell-depleted T cells, or PBMCs came the material, which was cDNA or gDNA.

The table lists this clone with a few counts. The ends were cut back, 4 bases at V and 5 bases at J, with 10 bases in the middle. The CDR3 length is 14 residues. The V gene's germline CDR1 is SGHDT and CDR2 YYEEEE. Sequencing was performed with immunoSEQ multiplex PCR; in TCRdb, only in-frame clones are kept and a portion is missing. The profile shows approximately 250,000 clones, 86% of them singletons. The receptor was isolated from a man aged 18-30 years with active or convalescent COVID-19. The V and J genes are TRBV5-6 and TRBJ1-6; D not certain. The sample was peripheral blood. The CDR3 sequence is CASSPRIDNSPLHF. CDR3 sequence (DNA): TGTGCCAGCAGCCCGAGGATAGATAATTCACCCCTCCACTTT. The full variable domain, its missing parts supplied by reference TRBV5-6 and TRBJ1-6, is DAGVTQSPTHLIKTRGQQVTLRCSPKSGHDTVSWYQQALGQGPQFIFQYYEEEERQRGNFPDRFSGHQFPNYSSELNVNALLLGDSALYLCASSPRIDNSPLHFGNGTRLTVT.